This entry features one T cell receptor (beta chain) sequence. The antigen is unknown. With 7 bases removed from V and 3 bases from J, the gap between germline ends came to 18 bases. The CDR3 loop spans 15 amino acids. CDR1 SNHLY and CDR2 FYNNEI come from the germline V gene. This sample stems from a study of radiotherapy plus CTLA-4 blockade in lung cancer. Study summary: Disease control was present in more than 30% of patients, and objective responses in under 20%.

Repertoires were generated with immunoSEQ multiplex PCR, while TCRdb's copy carries only in-frame clones and drops some. The profile covers around 42,000 clones, with over 55% appearing a single time and around 20% taken by the ten largest. Study-wide results and limits: After treatment with radiotherapy plus ipilimumab, TCR clones that came from the tumor expanded in blood.

The sample here was peripheral blood, taken from a patient treated with radiotherapy plus ipilimumab. The chain carries TRBV2 and TRBJ1-2, with D possibly being TRBD1 (6 bases). The receptor was derived from a human donor with non-small cell lung cancer who had a partial response to radiotherapy plus ipilimumab. CDR3 DNA sequence: TGTGCCAGCAATCAAGCAGGGGCTCGGGACTATGGCTACACCTTC. This encodes CASNQAGARDYGYTF.